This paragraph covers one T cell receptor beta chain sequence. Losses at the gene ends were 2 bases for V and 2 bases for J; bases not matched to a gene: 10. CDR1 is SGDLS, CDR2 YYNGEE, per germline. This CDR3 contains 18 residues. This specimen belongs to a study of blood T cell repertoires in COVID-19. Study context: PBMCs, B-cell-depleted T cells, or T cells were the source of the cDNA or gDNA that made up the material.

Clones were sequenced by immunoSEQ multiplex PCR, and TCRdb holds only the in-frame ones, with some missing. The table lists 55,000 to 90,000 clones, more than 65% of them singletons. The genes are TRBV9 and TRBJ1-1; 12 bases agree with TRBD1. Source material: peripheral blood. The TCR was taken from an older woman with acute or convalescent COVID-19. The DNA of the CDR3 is TGTGCCAGCAGCGTTTACGCCGGGACAGGGGGCTATAACACTGAAGCTTTCTTT. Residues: CASSVYAGTGGYNTEAFF.